Listed below are T cell receptor beta chains from one sample, sequenced in a study of cytomegalovirus exposure and HLA in healthy donors. Sequencing was performed with immunoSEQ multiplex PCR; in TCRdb, only in-frame clones are kept and a portion is missing. The sample records about 160,000 clones, around 82% being singletons. The sequenced sample was PBMCs. These receptor sequences come from a man aged 25-45 years in good health and CMV-seronegative. The CDR3 runs from the conserved cysteine through the conserved F or W. Each record gives: D gene, V gene, J gene, clone size, CDR3 protein, CDR3 DNA. D genes are given only for firm matches. Only part of the rows carry a size: once, few, many, or a class if the clone is expanded.

>TRBD1|TRBV6-1|TRBJ1-5|NA
CASSELESSGGQPQHF
TGTGCCAGCAGTGAATTGGAATCGTCAGGGGGTCAGCCCCAGCATTTT
>NA|TRBV7-9|TRBJ2-7|once
CSSSSVPYEQYF
TGTTCCAGCAGCTCGGTTCCCTACGAGCAGTACTTC
>TRBD1|TRBV18|TRBJ2-7|few
CASSPRDSIYERYF
TGTGCCAGCTCACCTCGGGACAGTATCTACGAGCGGTACTTC
>NA|TRBV11-3|TRBJ2-7|NA
CASSLVGRRYEQYF
TGTGCCAGCAGCTTAGTTGGACGGAGGTACGAGCAGTACTTC
>TRBD1|TRBV28|TRBJ1-4|NA
CASRGTRGPQVEKLFF
TGTGCCAGCAGAGGTACCAGGGGGCCTCAGGTTGAAAAACTGTTTTTT
>NA|TRBV6-4|TRBJ2-2|NA
CASSDSSSNTGELFF
TGTGCCAGCAGTGACTCGTCTTCTAACACCGGGGAGCTGTTTTTT
>NA|TRBV27|TRBJ1-5|NA
CASSLSAVGNQPQHF
TGTGCCAGCAGTTTATCTGCAGTGGGCAATCAGCCCCAGCATTTT
>TRBD2|TRBV6-4|TRBJ2-3|NA
CARAPAEVLAGGTDTQYF
TGTGCCAGAGCCCCGGCGGAGGTCCTAGCGGGAGGAACAGATACGCAGTATTTT
>NA|TRBV27|TRBJ1-5|NA
CASSRLWGDGNQPQHF
TGTGCCAGCAGTCGGTTATGGGGGGATGGCAATCAGCCCCAGCATTTT
>TRBD1|TRBV5-5|TRBJ2-7|once
CASSLGQGGYEQYF
TGTGCCAGCAGCTTGGGACAGGGGGGCTACGAGCAGTACTTC
>NA|TRBV10-3|TRBJ1-2|once
CAISEADFYGYTF
TGTGCCATCAGTGAGGCAGACTTCTATGGCTACACCTTC
>TRBD2|TRBV5-1|TRBJ2-1|NA
CASSLTGGTYNEQFF
TGCGCCAGCAGCTTGACGGGAGGGACGTACAATGAGCAGTTCTTC
>NA|TRBV7-2|TRBJ1-2|NA
CASRKSTTAGSGYTF
TGTGCCAGCAGGAAAAGTACTACGGCAGGGTCTGGCTACACCTTC
>NA|TRBV10-3|TRBJ2-2|NA
CAISLSTGELFF
TGTGCCATCAGTCTTTCGACCGGGGAGCTGTTTTTT
>TRBD2|TRBV5-6|TRBJ2-7|NA
CASSVQPGLSYEQYF
TGTGCCAGCAGCGTACAACCGGGACTATCCTACGAGCAGTACTTC
>NA|TRBV11-3|TRBJ2-7|NA
CASSLVHSYEQYF
TGTGCCAGCAGCTTAGTCCACTCCTACGAGCAGTACTTC
>TRBD1|TRBV14|TRBJ2-3|NA
CASSRDRGLKDTQYF
TGTGCCAGCAGCCGAGACAGGGGGCTCAAAGATACGCAGTATTTT
>NA|TRBV21-1|TRBJ1-5|NA
CASTNRAPPDYSNQPQHF
TGTGCCAGCACCAACAGGGCTCCGCCTGATTATAGCAATCAGCCCCAGCATTTT
>NA|TRBV9|TRBJ1-5|few
CASSVDVDSNQPQHF
TGTGCCAGCAGCGTAGATGTAGATAGCAATCAGCCCCAGCATTTT
>NA|TRBV21-1|TRBJ1-2|NA
CASSKDGRGRGNYGYTF
TGTGCCAGCAGCAAAGACGGCAGGGGGCGCGGGAACTATGGCTACACCTTC
>TRBD1|TRBV19|TRBJ2-6|NA
CASMAPGGAGANVLTF
TGTGCCAGTATGGCCCCAGGGGGAGCTGGGGCCAACGTCCTGACTTTC
>NA|TRBV9|TRBJ2-3|NA
CASSGGDRISDTQYF
TGTGCCAGCAGCGGGGGGGACAGAATTTCAGATACGCAGTATTTT
>TRBD1|TRBV19|TRBJ1-2|NA
CASTRDRFIYGYTF
TGTGCCAGTACCCGGGACAGATTTATATATGGCTACACCTTC
>NA|TRBV9|TRBJ2-7|NA
CASSAGVGSYEQYF
TGTGCCAGCAGCGCAGGGGTTGGCTCTTACGAGCAGTACTTC
>NA|TRBV6-5|TRBJ2-5|NA
CASRRPSQETQYF
TGTGCCAGCAGGCGGCCTAGTCAAGAGACCCAGTACTTC
>TRBD1|TRBV4-3|TRBJ1-2|NA
CASSQGYPRPGQENYGYTF
TGCGCCAGCAGCCAAGGATACCCCAGACCGGGACAGGAAAACTATGGCTACACCTTC
>NA|TRBV27|TRBJ2-2|NA
CASSYRDFGVVSSVELFF
TGTGCCAGCAGTTACCGAGATTTCGGGGTGGTGTCCAGCGTGGAGCTGTTTTTT
>TRBD1|TRBV6-5|TRBJ2-7|NA
CASRSGGLRQYF
TGTGCCAGCAGATCAGGGGGCCTCAGGCAGTACTTC
>TRBD1|TRBV2|TRBJ1-6|few
CASSERTGSNSPLHF
TGTGCCAGCAGTGAACGGACAGGAAGCAATTCACCCCTCCACTTT
>NA|TRBV6-5|TRBJ1-2|NA
CASSTTIGGYTF
TGTGCCAGCAGTACCACTATTGGTGGCTACACCTTC
>TRBD1|TRBV10-3|TRBJ2-4|NA
CAISEGTGPNIQYF
TGTGCCATCAGTGAGGGGACAGGGCCAAACATTCAGTACTTC
>NA|TRBV13|TRBJ2-1|NA
CASSLGHGNSYNEQFF
TGTGCCAGCAGCTTGGGTCACGGGAACTCCTACAATGAGCAGTTCTTC
>TRBD2|TRBV5-8|TRBJ2-3|NA
CASSLGLAESTDTQYF
TGTGCCAGCAGCCTCGGACTAGCGGAGAGCACAGATACGCAGTATTTT
>NA|TRBV6-6|TRBJ1-4|NA
CASSADGGLFF
TGTGCCAGCAGTGCGGACGGCGGGCTGTTTTTT
>TRBD2|TRBV5-4|TRBJ2-5|once
CASSFGGGRSETQYF
TGTGCCAGCAGCTTCGGGGGGGGCCGATCAGAGACCCAGTACTTC
>NA|TRBV27|TRBJ2-7|NA
CASSLGHAGEQYF
TGTGCCAGCAGTTTAGGACATGCTGGAGAGCAGTACTTC
>NA|TRBV5-1|TRBJ2-3|NA
CASSTGLTPSTDTQYF
TGCGCCAGCAGCACGGGACTCACTCCTAGCACAGATACGCAGTATTTT
>NA|TRBV7-9|TRBJ1-1|NA
CASSKGGTEAFF
TGTGCCAGCAGTAAGGGGGGGACTGAAGCTTTCTTT
>NA|TRBV7-9|TRBJ1-2|NA
CASSLVGRIFGYTF
TGTGCCAGCAGCCTCGTAGGGAGGATCTTTGGCTACACCTTC
>TRBD2|TRBV5-1|TRBJ2-7|NA
CASSNRGLAGANEQYF
TGCGCCAGCAGCAACCGGGGGCTAGCGGGAGCGAACGAGCAGTACTTC
>NA|TRBV6-5|TRBJ1-2|once
CASRQDLANYGYTF
TGTGCCAGCAGACAGGACCTAGCTAACTATGGCTACACCTTC
>TRBD1|TRBV6-5|TRBJ1-3|NA
CASSYSGQGTHTIYF
TGTGCCAGCAGTTACTCGGGACAGGGGACTCACACCATATATTTT
>TRBD1|TRBV13|TRBJ2-7|NA
CASSQQGSYEQYF
TGTGCCAGCAGCCAACAGGGGTCCTACGAGCAGTACTTC
>TRBD2|TRBV5-4|TRBJ2-5|few
CASSKGLAGALGETQYF
TGTGCCAGCAGCAAGGGACTAGCGGGAGCACTAGGGGAGACCCAGTACTTC
>NA|TRBV6-5|TRBJ1-5|NA
CASSYLGLNQPQHF
TGTGCCAGCAGTTACTTGGGACTCAATCAGCCCCAGCATTTT
>TRBD1|TRBV6-5|TRBJ1-2|NA
CASSATGGRNYGYTF
TGTGCCAGCAGTGCCACAGGGGGAAGAAACTATGGCTACACCTTC
>TRBD2|TRBV29-1|TRBJ2-3|NA
CSVAGTSGTYSTDTQYF
TGCAGCGTTGCTGGGACTAGCGGAACCTATAGCACAGATACGCAGTATTTT
>NA|TRBV13|TRBJ2-7|NA
CASSVIGGDHEQYF
TGTGCCAGCAGCGTGATTGGAGGGGACCACGAGCAGTACTTC